The 16 T cell receptor beta chains below were found in one sample sequenced in a study of T cells in localized non-small cell lung cancer. TCRdb keeps only in-frame clones here, not all; method: immunoSEQ multiplex PCR. The table has roughly 64,000 clones, roughly 79% seen once. This specimen was PBMCs, taken before any cancer treatment. The origin of the receptors is a man between 40 and 70 years old with stage II lung adenocarcinoma.

The chain employs TRBV2 and TRBJ2-7; D might be TRBD2 (5 bases). Germline loops: CDR1 SNHLY, CDR2 FYNNEI. The CDR3 extends over 14 amino acids. V was clipped by 3 bases and J by 2 bases, with 11 bases between them. The CDR3 DNA reads TGTGCCAGCAGTGAGGGGAGTAGGGCCTACGAGCAGTACTTC. Protein product: CASSEGSRAYEQYF.

This rearrangement joins TRBV9 to TRBJ1-2, with 9 bases aligning to TRBD1. Looked up from germline, CDR1 is SGDLS and CDR2 is YYNGEE. The CDR3 loop spans 14 amino acids. The J segment lost 4 bases and the V segment lost 3 bases, leaving 4 bases of the junction unmatched. The CDR3 reads CASSAGQGPYGYTF. DNA for the CDR3: TGTGCCAGCAGCGCGGGACAGGGCCCCTATGGCTACACCTTC.

This CDR3 is CASSDNFRQSGNQPQHF. CDR3 in DNA: TGTGCCAGCAGCGACAATTTCCGACAGAGTGGGAATCAGCCCCAGCATTTT. V and J are TRBV4-2 and TRBJ1-5; maybe TRBD1 (5 bases). V dropped 5 bases and J dropped 4 bases, with 21 bases sitting between them. Germline CDR1 reads LGHNA; CDR2 reads YNFKEQ. The CDR3 length is 17 residues.

The rearrangement joins TRBV11-2 to TRBJ2-7; a possible D gene is TRBD2 (6 bases). The germline V gene has CDR1 SGHAT and CDR2 FQNNGV. V lost 1 base and J 6 bases, leaving 10 bases between the germline ends. The CDR3 loop spans 13 amino acids. The CDR3 protein is CASSLGYSGEQYF. The CDR3 bases are TGTGCCAGCAGCTTAGGCTATAGCGGCGAGCAGTACTTC. Drawing the rest from reference TRBV11-2 and TRBJ2-7, the complete variable domain is EAGVAQSPRYKIIEKRQSVAFWCNPISGHATLYWYQQILGQGPKLLIQFQNNGVVDDSQLPKDRFSAERLKGVDSTLKIQPAKLEDSAVYLCASSLGYSGEQYFGPGTRLTVT.

The chain combines TRBV6-1 with TRBJ2-3; tentative D call: TRBD2 (6 bases). Looked up from germline, CDR1 is MNHNS and CDR2 is SASEGT. V dropped 1 base and J dropped 0 bases, with 8 bases sitting between them. The CDR3 has 15 amino acids. The CDR3 nucleotides are TGTGCCAGCAGTGAAGAGGGGACTAGCACAGATACGCAGTATTTT. The encoded protein is CASSEEGTSTDTQYF.

This clone showed up just a few times. This rearrangement joins TRBV4-2 to TRBJ1-5; D is undetermined. Looked up from germline, CDR1 is LGHNA and CDR2 is YNFKEQ. Trimming removed 0 bases from V and 1 base from J, with 1 base in between. The CDR3 sequence is 13 residues long. CDR3 sequence (DNA): TGTGCCAGCAGCCAAGAAAGCAATCAGCCCCAGCATTTT. It translates to CASSQESNQPQHF.

The chain combines TRBV7-3 with TRBJ2-3; 8 bases fit TRBD2. Germline V CDR1 and CDR2: SGHTA, FQGTGA. V lost 5 bases to trimming and J lost 2 bases; unmatched junction nucleotides: 3. The length of the CDR3 is 14 residues. CDR3 sequence: CASSKGLATDTQYF. For the CDR3, the DNA is TGTGCCAGCAGCAAAGGACTAGCCACAGATACGCAGTATTTT.

The chain carries TRBV4-1 and TRBJ2-7; 7 bases line up with TRBD2. This CDR3 comprises 16 residues. Germline loops: CDR1 MGHRA, CDR2 YSYEKL. With V trimmed by 0 bases and J by 3 bases, 8 bases remained unmatched. The CDR3 sequence: CASSQDRERGYYEQYF. Written as DNA, the CDR3 is TGCGCCAGCAGCCAAGACCGGGAGCGGGGTTACTACGAGCAGTACTTC.

The chain couples TRBV7-3 to TRBJ2-1; 7 bases fit TRBD2. CDR1 and CDR2 from the germline V gene are SGHTA and FQGTGA. The V segment lost 1 base and the J segment 7 bases; nucleotides outside the gene matches: 7. There are 15 residues in the CDR3. CDR3 sequence (DNA): TGTGCCAGCAGCTTAAGGGCGGGAGATGGAAATGAGCAGTTCTTC. This gives the protein CASSLRAGDGNEQFF.

This CDR3 is CASSQDQGRSNQPQHF. CDR3 sequence (DNA): TGTGCCAGCAGCCAAGATCAGGGACGGAGCAATCAGCCCCAGCATTTT. The rearrangement links TRBV4-2 to TRBJ1-5; D perhaps matches TRBD1 (5 bases). CDR3 size: 16 residues. The germline V gene has CDR1 LGHNA and CDR2 YNFKEQ. Trimming pared 0 bases from V and 1 base from J, leaving 10 bases between.

CDR3 loop: CASSLRQDTGELFF. Written as DNA, the CDR3 is TGCGCCAGCAGCTTGCGACAAGACACCGGGGAGCTGTTTTTT. J is TRBJ2-2 and V is TRBV5-1; D remains ambiguous. This CDR3 contains 14 residues. V lost 1 base and J lost 3, with 7 bases in between. Germline V gene data show CDR1 as SGHRS and CDR2 as YFSETQ.

This chain connects TRBV12-5 to TRBJ1-1; D is possibly TRBD1 (5 bases). The CDR3 covers 13 residues. V lost 8 bases and J lost 0, with 10 bases in between. Per the germline V gene, CDR1 is LGHNT and CDR2 is FRNRAP. The CDR3 is CASQGSLNTEAFF. In nucleotides, the CDR3 is TGTGCTAGTCAGGGCAGCCTGAACACTGAAGCTTTCTTT.

The chain combines TRBV5-4 with TRBJ2-7, with TRBD2 matching over 7 bases. The CDR3 spans 15 residues. Looked up from germline, CDR1 is SGHNT and CDR2 is YYREEE (reference sequence). Trimming took 4 bases from V and 4 from J; bases not matched to a gene: 11. Here the CDR3 DNA reads TGTGCCAGCAGCCCGGATGGGGGGGGTAGTTACGAGCAGTACTTC. Translation: CASSPDGGGSYEQYF.

Judged by abundance, this clone is medium-sized. This rearrangement joins TRBV9 to TRBJ1-2, with D unclear. Trimming cost V 4 bases and J 3 bases, with 10 bases left between them. The CDR3 spans 13 residues. In germline, CDR1 is SGDLS, CDR2 YYNGEE. The CDR3 DNA follows: TGTGCCAGCAGCCCTGACGGCGACTATGGCTACACCTTC. This gives the protein CASSPDGDYGYTF.

The chain uses TRBV27 and TRBJ2-1, with a possible D match to TRBD2 (6 bases). With 6 bases removed from V and 0 bases from J, the gap between germline ends came to 12 bases. Germline lookup yields CDR1 MNHEY and CDR2 SMNVEV (reference sequence). The CDR3 extends over 15 amino acids. The CDR3 sequence: CASRGGTSSYNEQFF. The CDR3 DNA sequence: TGTGCCAGCAGGGGGGGTACGAGCTCCTACAATGAGCAGTTCTTC.

This clone was picked up one time. The chain carries TRBV7-9 and TRBJ2-1; D unclear. The germline V and J ends were trimmed by 1 base and 5 bases, with 9 bases remaining between them. Germline V CDR1 and CDR2: SEHNR, FQNEAQ (reference sequence). This CDR3 is 14 amino acids long. The DNA of the CDR3 is TGTGCCAGCAGCTTAGACACGGCTAACAATGAGCAGTTCTTC. Amino acid sequence: CASSLDTANNEQFF.